This TCR beta chain was found in a study of technical replicates of blood from a few donors. Clones were sequenced by immunoSEQ multiplex PCR, and TCRdb holds only the in-frame ones, with some missing. This repertoire shows about 58,000 clones, 90% to 95% found once; its top ten account for about 3.9%. This CDR3 is 14 amino acids long. The V and J ends lost 4 bases and 3 bases, in that order; junction bases with no gene match: 2. Germline V gene data show CDR1 as MRHNA and CDR2 as SNTAGT. This clonotype originated in a human donor in good health. Some clones in this sample may be carry-over from other donors' samples. V usage is TRBV6-4 and J usage is TRBJ2-3, with 9 bases aligning to TRBD2. The sequenced sample consisted of PBMCs. The DNA for the CDR3 is TGTGCCAGCAGTGGGACTAGCGAGACAGATACGCAGTATTTT. This translates into CASSGTSETDTQYF.